This TCR beta chain came from a study of T cell repertoires in aging, cancer and after chemotherapy. This clonotype is medium-sized within its sample. Multiplex touch-down PCR with TRB-A/B primers amplified rearranged V-D-J TRB sequences. MiXCR, applied by TCRdb to the multiplex PCR reads, yields one record per CDR3 protein. The sample records 5,800 or so distinct CDR3 sequences, approximately 22% being singletons. The CDR3 consists of 15 residues. Trimming at V came to 0 bases and at J to 5 bases, leaving 6 bases not matched to a gene. Germline loops: CDR1 MNHEY, CDR2 SVGAGI. TCR beta rearrangements were amplified from peripheral blood genomic DNA.

The source is a human donor in good health. The gene calls are TRBV6-5 and TRBJ1-1; 7 bases agree with TRBD1. The material sequenced was blood. In nucleotides, the CDR3 is TGTGCCAGCAGTTACTCCAAAGCAGGGGGGACTGAAGCTTTCTTT. Translated: CASSYSKAGGTEAFF.